The 5 T cell receptor beta chains given below trace back to one sample, sequenced in a study of T cells in Graves' hyperthyroidism and ophthalmopathy. Using RNA transcripts as the source, TCR beta CDR3 regions were amplified. First-round RT-PCR of the TCR CDR3 relied on the HTBI primer set. TCRdb independently ran MiXCR on the multiplex PCR reads; one entry per CDR3 protein. This sample carries fewer than 750,000 distinct CDR3 sequences, 13% to 15% of them seen once, and the ten largest clones take around 12%. The sample comprised blood. These receptor sequences come from a woman aged 45 to 65 with Graves' ophthalmopathy.

This clonotype was observed a few times. The genes are TRBV7-2 and TRBJ2-1, with 13 bases identical to TRBD2. The CDR3 has 19 amino acids. Germline CDR1 reads SGHTA; CDR2 reads FQGNSA. V lost 5 bases, J lost 1 base, and 11 bases stayed unmatched. The CDR3 DNA reads TGTGCCAGCAGCACCCGGGGACTAGCGGGAAGTGTTTCCTACAATGAGCAGTTCTTC. As protein: CASSTRGLAGSVSYNEQFF.

This clonotype was seen ten or more times. V gene TRBV3-1 combines with J gene TRBJ1-2; a possible D gene is TRBD1 (6 bases). The CDR3 spans 15 residues. Germline loops: CDR1 LGHDT, CDR2 YNNKEL (reference sequence). Trimming took 2 bases from V and 6 from J, leaving 16 bases between them. This CDR3 is CASSQTRQALDGYTF. CDR3 sequence (DNA): TGTGCCAGCAGCCAAACCAGACAGGCCTTGGATGGCTACACCTTC.

This clonotype was counted many times. The V call is TRBV2, the J call TRBJ1-2, with 10 bases identical to TRBD1. CDR1 and CDR2 from the germline V gene are SNHLY and FYNNEI. Unmatched junction bases numbered 5, after V lost 1 base and J lost 6 bases. This CDR3 region has 15 residues. The CDR3 is CASSEGGQGFHGYTF. For the CDR3, the DNA is TGTGCCAGCAGTGAAGGGGGACAGGGGTTTCATGGCTACACCTTC.

V and J are TRBV7-9 and TRBJ2-1; 10 nucleotides match TRBD2. CDR3 length equals 17 residues. Germline loops: CDR1 SEHNR, CDR2 FQNEAQ (reference sequence). V lost 0 bases to trimming and J lost 3 bases; unmatched junction nucleotides: 5. The CDR3 nucleotides are TGTGCCAGCAGCTTAGCTACTCTAGCGGGAGACTACAATGAGCAGTTCTTC. Its protein product is CASSLATLAGDYNEQFF. The entire variable domain, with the rest obtained from reference TRBV7-9 and TRBJ2-1, is as follows: DTGVSQNPRHKITKRGQNVTFRCDPISEHNRLYWYRQTLGQGPEFLTYFQNEAQLEKSRLLSDRFSAERPKGSFSTLEIQRTEQGDSAMYLCASSLATLAGDYNEQFFGPGTRLTVL.

This clonotype was seen many times. The chain recombines TRBV11-2 with TRBJ1-1; D remains ambiguous. Germline V lookup: CDR1 SGHAT, CDR2 FQNNGV. The CDR3 has 13 residues. Trimming removed 8 bases at V and 1 base at J, with 11 bases between. For the CDR3, the DNA is TGTGCCAGCCCCTTACGTCGGAACACTGAAGCTTTCTTT. Amino acid sequence: CASPLRRNTEAFF.